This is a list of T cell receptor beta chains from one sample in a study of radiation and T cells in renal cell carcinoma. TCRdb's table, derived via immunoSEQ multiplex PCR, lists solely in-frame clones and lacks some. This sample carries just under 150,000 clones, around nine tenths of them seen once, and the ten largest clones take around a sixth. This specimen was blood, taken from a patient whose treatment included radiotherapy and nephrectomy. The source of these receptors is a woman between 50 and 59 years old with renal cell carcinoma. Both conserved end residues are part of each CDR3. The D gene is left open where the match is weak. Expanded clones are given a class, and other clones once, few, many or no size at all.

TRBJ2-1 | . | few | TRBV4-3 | TGCGCCAGCAGCCTGGGGTTTCCCTCCTACAATGAGCAGTTCTTC | CASSLGFPSYNEQFF
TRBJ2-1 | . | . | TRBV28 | TGTGCCAGCAGCACCAGGTGGGGGACATACAATGAGCAGTTCTTC | CASSTRWGTYNEQFF
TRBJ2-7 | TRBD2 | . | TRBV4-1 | TGCGCCAGCAGACTTGTAGCGGGGGGTATTTACGAGCAGTACTTC | CASRLVAGGIYEQYF
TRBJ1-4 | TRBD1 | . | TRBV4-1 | TGCGCCAGCACCTTCAGGGGGCTGGCTAATGAAAAACTGTTTTTT | CASTFRGLANEKLFF
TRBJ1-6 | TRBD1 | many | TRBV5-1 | TGCGCCAGCAGCCAAAAGGGACAGGGCGGCTCACCCCTCCACTTT | CASSQKGQGGSPLHF
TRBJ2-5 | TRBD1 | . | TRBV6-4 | TGTGCCAGCAACTGGGACAGACAAGAGACCCAGTACTTC | CASNWDRQETQYF
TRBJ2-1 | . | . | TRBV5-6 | TGTGCCAGCAGCTTGGTGGGGGCGGGCAATGAGCAGTTCTTC | CASSLVGAGNEQFF
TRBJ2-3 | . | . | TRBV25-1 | TGTGCCAGCAGTCGACGGGGGGCCGATACGCAGTATTTT | CASSRRGADTQYF
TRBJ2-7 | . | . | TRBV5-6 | TGTGCCAGCAGATATCCAGGGGGAGGGGAGCAGTACTTC | CASRYPGGGEQYF
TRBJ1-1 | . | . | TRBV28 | TGTGCCAGCAGTGGGGTCGGGATAGTCATGAACACTGAAGCTTTCTTT | CASSGVGIVMNTEAFF
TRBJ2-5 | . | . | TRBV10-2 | TGCGCCAGCCGTTGGGGGCGGGGGACCCGGAGAGAGACCCAGTACTTC | CASRWGRGTRRETQYF